The 23 T cell receptor beta chains in this list originate from one sample, sequenced in a study of cytomegalovirus exposure and HLA in healthy donors. PCR was performed using 60 Vbeta and 13 Jbeta primers. Sequencing was performed with immunoSEQ multiplex PCR; in TCRdb, only in-frame clones are kept and a portion is missing. The sample shows 100,000 to 150,000 clones, 60% to 80% of them seen only once. The specimen sequenced was PBMCs. All receptors derive from a woman aged 45-65 years in good health and CMV-seronegative.

The chain joins TRBV5-1 to TRBJ2-5; TRBD2 agrees at 8 bases. Germline loops: CDR1 SGHRS, CDR2 YFSETQ. V lost 4 bases and J lost 11; bases outside the gene matches: 19. CDR3 length equals 16 residues. The CDR3 DNA sequence: TGCGCCAGCAGCCCACGGGCGGGGGGCGACTTTTTGGAGCAGTACTTC. The encoded protein is CASSPRAGGDFLEQYF.

The chain has TRBV9 and TRBJ2-1; TRBD1 matches at 7 bases. Trimming cost V 3 bases and J 7 bases; bases outside gene matches: 10. The germline V gene has CDR1 SGDLS and CDR2 YYNGEE. The CDR3 spans 15 residues. The CDR3 is CASSAGGLPGNEQFF. The CDR3 region has the DNA TGTGCCAGCAGCGCAGGGGGTCTTCCGGGGAATGAGCAGTTCTTC.

The rearrangement joins TRBV28 to TRBJ1-4, with a tentative D call TRBD1 (6 bases). Trimming left V 7 bases short and J 6 bases short, with 15 bases between. This CDR3 is 14 amino acids long. CDR1 and CDR2 from the germline V gene are MDHEN and SYDVKM. The CDR3 DNA follows: TGTGCCAGCACCCAGACAGGTGTCGATGAAAAACTGTTTTTT. As protein: CASTQTGVDEKLFF.

The V gene is TRBV5-1, the J gene TRBJ2-1, with TRBD1 matching over 9 bases. There are 19 residues in the CDR3. V lost 5 bases, J lost 1 base, and 16 bases stayed unmatched. The germline V gene encodes CDR1 SGHRS and CDR2 YFSETQ. The CDR3 protein is CASRIPGQGPSGSYNEQFF. Here the CDR3 DNA reads TGCGCCAGCAGAATCCCGGGACAGGGCCCCTCCGGGTCCTACAATGAGCAGTTCTTC.

The J gene is TRBJ2-5, the V gene TRBV7-2, with 11 bases lining up with TRBD2. After removal of 3 bases from V and 2 bases from J, the junction contained 2 bases not matched to a gene. The CDR3 is 15 residues long. Germline lookup yields CDR1 SGHTA and CDR2 FQGNSA. CDR3 protein: CASSFLAGGQETQYF. The CDR3 DNA is TGTGCCAGCAGCTTTTTAGCGGGAGGGCAAGAGACCCAGTACTTC.

The chain joins TRBV30 to TRBJ1-2; 9 bases line up with TRBD1. V lost 5 bases, J lost 8 bases, and 12 bases stayed unmatched. There are 14 residues in the CDR3. The germline V gene encodes CDR1 GTSNPN and CDR2 SVGIG (reference sequence). CDR3 nucleotides: TGTGCCTGGCGGACGACAGGGGGTATGGGGGGCTACACCTTC. Protein: CAWRTTGGMGGYTF.

This chain uses TRBV7-2 with TRBJ2-7; D not certain. CDR3 length equals 14 residues. Germline-derived CDR1 and CDR2 are SGHTA and FQGNSA. V gave up 1 base and J gave up 3 bases, with 10 bases separating them. CDR3 sequence: CASSLGPEYYEQYF. Written as DNA, the CDR3 is TGTGCCAGCAGCTTAGGTCCAGAATACTACGAGCAGTACTTC. Supplemented by reference TRBV7-2 and TRBJ2-7, the full variable domain reads GAGVSQSPSNKVTEKGKDVELRCDPISGHTALYWYRQSLGQGLEFLIYFQGNSAPDKSGLPSDRFSAERTGGSVSTLTIQRTQQEDSAVYLCASSLGPEYYEQYFGPGTRLTVT.

This clone occurred a few times. The rearrangement links TRBV6-5 to TRBJ1-4; D not certain. V was cut by 0 bases and J by 8 bases, with 13 bases left in between. Germline V gene sequence: CDR1 MNHEY, CDR2 SVGAGI. The CDR3 has 15 amino acids. The CDR3 sequence: CASSYSSQVGEKLFF. CDR3 bases: TGTGCCAGCAGTTACTCGAGCCAGGTGGGCGAAAAACTGTTTTTT.

This sequence joins TRBV7-6 and TRBJ2-7; maybe TRBD1 (5 bases). With 0 bases removed from V and 3 bases from J, the gap between germline ends came to 9 bases. Germline CDR1 SGHVS, CDR2 FNYEAQ. The CDR3 spans 14 residues. In nucleotides, the CDR3 is TGTGCCAGCAGCTTAGCCCCCCAGGGCTACGAGCAGTACTTC. Its protein product is CASSLAPQGYEQYF.

The chain couples TRBV7-6 to TRBJ2-3; unclear D gene. The germline CDR1 and CDR2 sequences are SGHVS and FNYEAQ. The length of the CDR3 is 14 residues. Between the trimmed V and J ends, which lost 5 bases and 3 bases, there was a span of 12 bases. In nucleotides, the CDR3 is TGTGCCAGCAGCCCGTCTAGACCGACAGATACGCAGTATTTT. Its protein is CASSPSRPTDTQYF.

Notes on this clone: One junction end disagrees with the germline gene, perhaps due to a read error. The chain recombines TRBV7-9 with TRBJ1-1; D unresolved. CDR1 and CDR2 (germline): SEHNR, FQNEAQ (reference sequence). The CDR3 covers 12 residues. This CDR3 is CSSSFPTGEAFF. The CDR3 DNA reads TGTTCCAGCAGCTTTCCAACGGGGGAAGCTTTCTTT.

This clone showed up just a few times. V usage is TRBV28 and J usage is TRBJ1-1; D is perhaps TRBD1 (6 bases). CDR1 MDHEN and CDR2 SYDVKM come from the germline V gene. Trimming took 4 bases from V and 7 from J, leaving 13 bases between them. The CDR3 contains 13 residues. CDR3 region: CASSYETGFEAFF. CDR3 DNA sequence: TGTGCCAGCAGTTATGAGACAGGATTTGAAGCTTTCTTT.

The chain carries TRBV6-6 and TRBJ2-1; D uncertain. This CDR3 has 10 amino acids. V was pared by 6 bases and J by 8 bases, with 5 bases between. The germline V gene has CDR1 MNHNY and CDR2 SVGAGI (reference sequence). For the CDR3, the DNA is TGTGCCAGCAGCCTTCATGAGCAGTTCTTC. This encodes CASSLHEQFF.

V gene TRBV28 combines with J gene TRBJ2-7; TRBD1 aligns across 9 bases. J lost 6 bases, V lost 6 bases, and 9 bases had no gene match. Germline V gene lookup returns CDR1 MDHEN and CDR2 SYDVKM. The CDR3 totals 14 residues. CDR3: CASSLTGGESEQYF. In DNA form, the CDR3 reads TGTGCCAGCAGCCTGACAGGGGGGGAAAGCGAGCAGTACTTC.

V gene TRBV6-6 combines with J gene TRBJ1-2, with 10 bases that match TRBD1. J was trimmed by 4 bases and V by 6 bases; bases with no gene match: 2. There are 13 residues in the CDR3. CDR1 and CDR2 (germline): MNHNY, SVGAGI (reference sequence). In DNA form, the CDR3 reads TGTGCCAGCAGCCGGGACAGGGGCTATGGCTACACCTTC. The encoded protein is CASSRDRGYGYTF.

The genes are TRBV19 and TRBJ2-5; TRBD2 matches 10 bases. V trimming: 4 bases; J trimming: 3 bases; junction bases outside the gene matches: 5. The germline CDR1 and CDR2 sequences are LNHDA and SQIVND (reference sequence). CDR3 length: 15 amino acids. CDR3 residues: CASSTVTSGKETQYF. The CDR3 DNA follows: TGTGCCAGTAGTACTGTAACTAGCGGGAAAGAGACCCAGTACTTC.

This sequence joins TRBV14 and TRBJ1-1, with D uncertain. Trimming cost V 2 bases and J 11 bases, with 12 bases left between them. CDR1 and CDR2 (germline): SGHDN, FVKESK. CDR3 length: 12 residues. The CDR3 DNA reads TGTGCCAGCAGCCAATTTGACACGGTGGCTTTCTTT. Translation gives CASSQFDTVAFF.

The chain is built from TRBV6-5 and TRBJ2-5, with D possibly TRBD1 on 6 matching bases. The J call could be wrong; TRBJ2-7 is a better fit for the DNA end. The V gene's germline CDR1 is MNHEY and CDR2 SVGAGI. There are 15 residues in the CDR3. This CDR3 is CASSPAGDRRYEQYF. The CDR3 region has the DNA TGTGCCAGCTCCCCTGCAGGGGACCGCCGGTACGAGCAGTACTTC.

The chain has TRBV15 and TRBJ2-3; 8 bases agree with TRBD1. V lost 6 bases, J lost 4 bases, and 6 bases stayed unmatched. Germline V lookup: CDR1 LNHNV, CDR2 YYDKDF (reference sequence). This CDR3 has 14 residues. In nucleotides, the CDR3 is TGTGCCACCAGACTTGACAGGGGTCCAGATACGCAGTATTTT. Amino acids: CATRLDRGPDTQYF.

The chain is built from TRBV6-5 and TRBJ1-3, with D unresolved. This CDR3 spans 11 amino acids. Looked up from germline, CDR1 is MNHEY and CDR2 is SVGAGI. V dropped 5 bases and J dropped 8 bases, with 7 bases sitting between them. The DNA for the CDR3 is TGTGCCAGCAGTGCCGGAGACACCATATATTTT. Its translation: CASSAGDTIYF.

The rearrangement joins TRBV30 to TRBJ1-4; maybe TRBD1 (6 bases). This CDR3 has 12 residues. Per the germline V gene, CDR1 is GTSNPN and CDR2 is SVGIG (reference sequence). Trimming removed 2 bases from V and 8 bases from J, with 9 bases in between. CDR3 sequence reads: CAWSPGQEKLFF. The CDR3 coding sequence is TGTGCCTGGAGTCCGGGACAAGAAAAACTGTTTTTT.

This clone has only one observation. V gene TRBV18 combines with J gene TRBJ2-5, with TRBD2 matching 7 bases. V trimming: 2 bases; J trimming: 5 bases; junction bases outside the gene matches: 8. Germline CDR1 KGHSH, CDR2 LQKENI. The CDR3 covers 15 residues. In nucleotides, the CDR3 is TGTGCCAGCTCACCAGTAGCGGCCGGGGGGGAGACCCAGTACTTC. Translating gives CASSPVAAGGETQYF.

The genes are TRBV18 and TRBJ2-7, with D perhaps matching TRBD2 (7 bases). CDR1 KGHSH and CDR2 LQKENI come from the germline V gene. This CDR3 region has 15 residues. Trimming removed 3 bases at V and 0 bases at J, with 12 bases between. The CDR3 region has the DNA TGTGCCAGCTCACCGGGGGGGCAAAACTCCTACGAGCAGTACTTC. Translated: CASSPGGQNSYEQYF.